The 29 T cell receptor beta chains reported below all come from one sample, sequenced in a study of T cell repertoires in cytomegalovirus infection. These receptors have no known antigen. MiXCR was run by TCRdb on the reads, yielding one entry per CDR3 protein. The sample holds more than 250,000 distinct CDR3 sequences, around 25% seen once. The source material was cultured PBMCs, sampled from culture after CMV antigen stimulation. These TCRs come from a human donor in good health (CMV status not recorded). Some clones in this sample may be carry-over from other donors' samples.

This clonotype has just one count. J is TRBJ1-2 and V is TRBV18, with a tentative D call TRBD1 (5 bases). The CDR3 runs to 13 residues. Between the trimmed V and J ends, which lost 2 bases and 7 bases, there was a span of 11 bases. The germline CDR1 and CDR2 sequences are KGHSH and LQKENI. This chain's CDR3 is CASSPGTGGGYTF. In nucleotides, the CDR3 is TGTGCCAGCTCACCAGGGACCGGGGGTGGCTACACCTTC.

This rearrangement joins TRBV7-2 to TRBJ2-2; TRBD2 aligns across 9 bases. The CDR3 extends over 17 amino acids. The V segment lost 8 bases and the J segment 1 base; nucleotides outside the gene matches: 11. Per germline, CDR1 SGHTA and CDR2 FQGNSA. CDR3 protein: CASAQGERGVNTGELFF. In DNA, the CDR3 is TGTGCCAGCGCCCAGGGGGAGCGGGGGGTGAACACCGGGGAGCTGTTTTTT.

This clonotype was detected only a few times. The chain recombines TRBV7-8 with TRBJ1-2; 7 bases align to TRBD1. V lost 3 bases, J lost 5 bases, and 15 bases stayed unmatched. Germline CDR1 reads SGHVS; CDR2 reads FQNEAQ. The CDR3 consists of 17 residues. The CDR3 coding sequence is TGTGCCAGCAGCTTGGGACAGTTCCCGGGGGGAGGGTATGGCTACACCTTC. Residues: CASSLGQFPGGGYGYTF.

This sequence joins TRBV3-1 and TRBJ1-2; D unclear. V dropped 0 bases and J dropped 5 bases, with 7 bases sitting between them. Germline assignment: CDR1 LGHDT and CDR2 YNNKEL (reference sequence). The CDR3 sequence is 13 residues long. In nucleotides, the CDR3 is TGTGCCAGCAGCCAAGATTACGAGTATGGCTACACCTTC. This codes for CASSQDYEYGYTF.

V is TRBV4-1 and J is TRBJ1-1; D ambiguous. CDR1 MGHRA and CDR2 YSYEKL come from the germline V gene. This CDR3 has 14 amino acids. V was clipped by 5 bases and J by 4 bases, with 14 bases between them. CDR3 in DNA: TGCGCCAGCAGCAAATCCCCCCAAAGCACTGAAGCTTTCTTT. This encodes CASSKSPQSTEAFF.

This clonotype has at least ten counts. The V call is TRBV7-2, the J call TRBJ2-7, with no clear D. Trimming removed 0 bases at V and 1 base at J, with 10 bases between. CDR3 length: 15 residues. The germline gives CDR1 SGHTA, CDR2 FQGNSA. The CDR3 region has the DNA TGTGCCAGCAGCTTAGCGGCGGCGACATCCTACGAGCAGTACTTC. It specifies CASSLAAATSYEQYF.

The chain is built from TRBV19 and TRBJ2-3; 8 bases match TRBD2. Trimming removed 6 bases from V and 1 base from J; junction bases left unmatched: 6. CDR1 and CDR2 from the germline V gene are LNHDA and SQIVND (reference sequence). The CDR3 is 15 residues long. The CDR3 spells CASRKRESGTDTQYF. The CDR3 coding sequence is TGTGCCAGTAGGAAGCGGGAGTCTGGCACAGATACGCAGTATTTT.

This clonotype has a count of ten or more. The chain joins TRBV7-8 to TRBJ2-5; D uncertain. CDR1 and CDR2 (germline): SGHVS, FQNEAQ. V lost 6 bases to trimming and J lost 3 bases, with 2 bases between them. The CDR3 totals 10 residues. The chain's CDR3 is CASSEETQYF. For the CDR3, the DNA is TGTGCCAGCAGTGAAGAGACCCAGTACTTC.

This clonotype has ten or more counts. J is TRBJ1-1 and V is TRBV7-6; D not resolved. Trimming cost V 3 bases and J 1 base, with 9 bases left between them. The CDR3 is 14 amino acids. In germline, CDR1 is SGHVS, CDR2 FNYEAQ. CDR3 sequence (DNA): TGTGCCAGCAGCTTGTTCGGTGAGAACACTGAAGCTTTCTTT. Translation: CASSLFGENTEAFF.

The chain uses TRBV20-1 and TRBJ2-1, with TRBD2 as a possible D gene (6 bases). The germline gives CDR1 DFQATT, CDR2 SNEGSKA (reference sequence). Trimming shortened V by 2 bases and J by 1 base, and 12 bases separated the two germline ends. The CDR3 loop spans 15 amino acids. The CDR3 DNA sequence: TGCAGTGCTAGACCTAGCGTTGGGTCCTACAATGAGCAGTTCTTC. Protein product: CSARPSVGSYNEQFF.

The genes are TRBV6-2 or TRBV6-3 and TRBJ2-1, with TRBD2 as a possible D gene (5 bases). The V gene's germline CDR1 is MNHEY and CDR2 SVGEGT. This CDR3 has 17 residues. V lost 7 bases and J lost 2, with 21 bases in between. The CDR3 nucleotides read TGTGCCAGCAAGGAGTGGAGAGGGCCTAAGACCTACAATGAGCAGTTCTTC. Translated, it gives CASKEWRGPKTYNEQFF.

This clonotype has at least ten counts. This chain joins TRBV6-5 and TRBJ1-1; the match to TRBD1 covers 7 bases. The germline CDR1 and CDR2 sequences are MNHEY and SVGAGI. This CDR3 region has 11 residues. The V gene end was trimmed by 8 bases and the J gene end by 8 bases; junction bases not matched to a gene: 5. In DNA form, the CDR3 reads TGTGCCAGCCAGGGGGATATCGAAGCTTTCTTT. Translating gives CASQGDIEAFF.

The V gene is TRBV29-1, the J gene TRBJ1-1; 7 bases are shared with TRBD1. With 8 bases clipped from V and 1 base from J, the junction kept 16 bases outside the gene matches. The CDR3 extends over 16 amino acids. Germline V gives CDR1 SQVTM, CDR2 ANQGSEA. The CDR3 protein is CSYELTGVLRNTEAFF. The CDR3 region has the DNA TGCAGCTACGAATTAACAGGGGTTCTGAGGAACACTGAAGCTTTCTTT.

This clonotype was counted between two and nine times. This sequence joins TRBV12-3 or TRBV12-4 and TRBJ2-6; possibly TRBD2 for D (5 bases). The CDR3 length is 17 residues. V was pared by 7 bases and J by 2 bases, with 18 bases between. The CDR3 region has the DNA TGTGCCAGCACTCGGGGTGTAGGTGACCCTGGGGCCAACGTCCTGACTTTC. This encodes CASTRGVGDPGANVLTF.

This clonotype showed up just a few times. The V call is TRBV14, the J call TRBJ1-3; 7 bases map to TRBD1. Germline CDR1 SGHDN, CDR2 FVKESK. With V trimmed by 3 bases and J by 2 bases, 4 bases remained unmatched. This CDR3 contains 15 residues. This CDR3 is CASSHAGTAGNTIYF. In nucleotides, the CDR3 is TGTGCCAGCAGCCACGCAGGGACAGCTGGAAACACCATATATTTT.

This clonotype has a handful of counts. The V call is TRBV5-1, the J call TRBJ2-1; D unclear. V was shortened by 0 bases and J by 8 bases, with 3 bases between the two germline ends. Germline-derived CDR1 and CDR2 are SGHRS and YFSETQ. The length of the CDR3 is 11 residues. In DNA form, the CDR3 reads TGCGCCAGCAGCTTGGCTTATGAGCAGTTCTTC. Protein product: CASSLAYEQFF.

This clonotype showed up many times. This sequence joins TRBV7-9 and TRBJ2-2; 8 nucleotides match TRBD1. The CDR3 runs to 17 residues. V trimming: 5 bases; J trimming: 1 base; junction bases outside the gene matches: 9. Germline V gives CDR1 SEHNR, CDR2 FQNEAQ (reference sequence). Here the CDR3 reads CASSAGPGTGNTGELFF. The DNA for the CDR3 is TGTGCCAGCAGCGCCGGCCCCGGGACAGGGAACACCGGGGAGCTGTTTTTT. The full variable domain, rest sourced from reference TRBV7-9 and TRBJ2-2, is DTGVSQNPRHKITKRGQNVTFRCDPISEHNRLYWYRQTLGQGPEFLTYFQNEAQLEKSRLLSDRFSAERPKGSFSTLEIQRTEQGDSAMYLCASSAGPGTGNTGELFFGEGSRLTVL.

This clonotype was seen at least ten times. The rearrangement joins TRBV7-3 to TRBJ2-6; D is undetermined. Looked up from germline, CDR1 is SGHTA and CDR2 is FQGTGA. Trimming removed 0 bases at V and 4 bases at J, with 4 bases between. The CDR3 runs to 14 residues. Written as DNA, the CDR3 is TGTGCCAGCAGCTTAACCGCGGGGGCCAACGTCCTGACTTTC. It encodes CASSLTAGANVLTF.

This chain links TRBV2 with TRBJ2-3; tentatively, D is TRBD2 (6 bases). Germline-derived CDR1 and CDR2 are SNHLY and FYNNEI. The V end was cut by 7 bases, the J end by 4 bases, with 15 bases between. The CDR3 extends over 14 amino acids. The CDR3 DNA reads as TGTGCCAGCACCCCTGGGGGACTGTCAGATACGCAGTATTTT. Encoded protein: CASTPGGLSDTQYF. Full variable domain (outside the CDR3, taken from reference TRBV2 and TRBJ2-3): EPEVTQTPSHQVTQMGQEVILRCVPISNHLYFYWYRQILGQKVEFLVSFYNNEISEKSEIFDDQFSVERPDGSNFTLKIRSTKLEDSAMYFCASTPGGLSDTQYFGPGTRLTVL.

In this sample, this clonotype turned up many times. The J gene is TRBJ2-3, the V gene TRBV6-2 or TRBV6-3; the D gene could be TRBD1 or TRBD2 (6 bases each). The CDR3 consists of 15 residues. The germline V gene has CDR1 MNHEY and CDR2 SVGEGT. V lost 2 bases to trimming and J lost 1 base, with 10 bases between them. CDR3 DNA: TGTGCCAGCAGTTACAGGGGGGTAGGCACAGATACGCAGTATTTT. This codes for CASSYRGVGTDTQYF.

The chain has TRBV7-3 and TRBJ2-5, with 7 nucleotides matching TRBD1. Germline lookup yields CDR1 SGHTA and CDR2 FQGTGA. Unmatched junction bases numbered 8, after V lost 4 bases and J lost 9 bases. The CDR3 runs 13 residues. CDR3 residues: CASSSTGDGAQYF. In DNA form, the CDR3 reads TGTGCCAGCAGCTCCACAGGGGACGGGGCCCAGTACTTC.

This clonotype was seen a few times. This rearrangement joins TRBV6-2 or TRBV6-3 to TRBJ2-1, with D possibly TRBD2 on 6 matching bases. V lost 5 bases and J 3 bases, leaving 14 bases between the germline ends. The CDR3 spans 15 residues. Germline V gene lookup returns CDR1 MNHEY and CDR2 SVGEGT. In DNA, the CDR3 is TGTGCCAGCAGTCGGCCCGGGACTCTCTACAATGAGCAGTTCTTC. Its translation is CASSRPGTLYNEQFF.

This rearrangement joins TRBV2 to TRBJ2-5; D unresolved. This CDR3 is 12 amino acids long. V was clipped by 4 bases and J by 7 bases, with 10 bases between them. Germline V CDR1 and CDR2: SNHLY, FYNNEI. CDR3 DNA: TGTGCCAGCAGTGTGGGAAAATGGACCCAGTACTTC. It yields the protein CASSVGKWTQYF.

This clonotype was seen a handful of times. The J gene is TRBJ2-1, the V gene TRBV28, with a weak D call TRBD2 (6 bases). V lost 4 bases and J 6 bases, leaving 16 bases between the germline ends. Germline V gene sequence: CDR1 MDHEN, CDR2 SYDVKM. The CDR3 is 15 residues long. CDR3 nucleotides: TGTGCCAGCAGTTCCCAGGACTATAGAATCAATGAGCAGTTCTTC. Translated, it gives CASSSQDYRINEQFF.

The rearrangement uses TRBV3-1 and TRBJ1-5; D remains ambiguous. The V gene lost 4 bases and the J gene lost 6 bases, with 16 bases spanning the gap. The CDR3 contains 15 residues. The germline CDR1 and CDR2 sequences are LGHDT and YNNKEL (reference sequence). The CDR3 reads CASSPVGELGQPQHF. CDR3 in DNA: TGTGCCAGCAGCCCGGTCGGGGAGCTCGGTCAGCCCCAGCATTTT.

The chain combines TRBV20-1 with TRBJ1-4, with D possibly TRBD1 on 5 matching bases. The CDR3 totals 12 residues. Germline V lookup: CDR1 DFQATT, CDR2 SNEGSKA (reference sequence). Trimming stripped 5 bases from V and 6 bases from J, with 10 bases between. The CDR3 loop reads CSAGDVDEKLFF. The CDR3, as DNA: TGCAGTGCTGGGGACGTAGATGAAAAACTGTTTTTT.

The J gene is TRBJ1-1, the V gene TRBV19, with D hard to call. With 4 bases removed from V and 10 bases from J, the gap between germline ends came to 16 bases. Germline V gene lookup returns CDR1 LNHDA and CDR2 SQIVND (reference sequence). CDR3 length: 13 amino acids. The CDR3 DNA sequence: TGTGCCAGTAGTAGCGGGAGAGATGAACGAGCTTTCTTT. Amino acid sequence: CASSSGRDERAFF.

This clonotype was observed a few times. The CDR3 is CASSFGPSQPQHF. CDR3 DNA: TGTGCCAGCAGCTTCGGGCCGAGCCAGCCCCAGCATTTT. The V gene is TRBV7-6, the J gene TRBJ1-5; unclear D gene. CDR1 SGHVS and CDR2 FNYEAQ come from the germline V gene. With 3 bases removed from V and 7 bases from J, the gap between germline ends came to 10 bases. The CDR3 covers 13 residues.

This clonotype was seen a handful of times. The chain is built from TRBV6-8 and TRBJ1-3; D remains ambiguous. Germline CDR1 and CDR2: MNHGY and SAAAGT. The CDR3 has 16 residues. V was clipped by 0 bases and J by 1 base, with 10 bases between them. The CDR3 region has the DNA TGTGCCAGCAGTTACTCGATACCAGAGTCTGGAAACACCATATATTTT. It codes for CASSYSIPESGNTIYF.